One and the same sample provided the 27 T cell receptor beta chains below, sequenced in a study of response to subunit inactivated influenza vaccine. TCRdb passed the RT-PCR reads through MiXCR, listing each CDR3 protein once. The sample yields about 540,000 distinct CDR3 sequences, around a quarter seen once. These data also featured in a second study, about T cells expressing NK-cell markers. From that study: In generating TCR beta cDNA, 5'RACE template switching with UMIs was used.

Material: CD4+ T cells sorted from PBMCs, obtained roughly 12 days after vaccination. The receptors were gathered from a man between 50 and 59 years old who received an inactivated influenza vaccine.

The J gene is TRBJ1-5, the V gene TRBV7-8; 8 bases are shared with TRBD1. The CDR3 sequence is 15 residues long. Germline assignment: CDR1 SGHVS and CDR2 FQNEAQ. V dropped 5 bases and J dropped 7; count of bases not matched to a gene: 10. CDR3 sequence reads: CASSQGARNFQPQHF. Here the CDR3 DNA reads TGTGCCAGCAGCCAGGGGGCCCGGAACTTCCAGCCCCAGCATTTT.

The chain employs TRBV4-3 and TRBJ2-7; TRBD2 aligns across 7 bases. Losses at the gene ends were 4 bases for V and 0 bases for J; bases not matched to a gene: 6. Germline loops: CDR1 LGHNA, CDR2 YSLEER. This CDR3 is 15 amino acids long. The CDR3 loop is CASSLDASGSYEQYF. Here the CDR3 DNA reads TGCGCCAGCAGCCTGGACGCTAGCGGCTCCTACGAGCAGTACTTC.

There are a few counts of this clonotype. This rearrangement joins TRBV11-2 to TRBJ2-7, with TRBD2 identical over 11 bases. CDR1 SGHAT and CDR2 FQNNGV come from the germline V gene. The CDR3 extends over 14 amino acids. Trimming removed 5 bases from V and 4 bases from J; junction bases left unmatched: 4. The CDR3 DNA sequence: TGTGCCAGCAGCCGGGGACTAGCGGCATACGAGCAGTACTTC. Its translation: CASSRGLAAYEQYF.

V gene TRBV28 combines with J gene TRBJ2-5; D uncertain. Trimming left V 6 bases short and J 0 bases short, with 14 bases between. Germline V lookup: CDR1 MDHEN, CDR2 SYDVKM. The CDR3 extends over 15 amino acids. The chain's CDR3 is CASRSLVQYQETQYF. In nucleotides, the CDR3 is TGTGCCAGCAGGTCCCTTGTTCAGTACCAAGAGACCCAGTACTTC.

This clonotype showed up many times. The chain couples TRBV5-1 to TRBJ1-2; D gene uncertain. Trimming took 4 bases from V and 2 from J, leaving 6 bases between them. Germline CDR1 and CDR2: SGHRS and YFSETQ. CDR3 length: 12 residues. The CDR3 loop is CASSDGNYGYTF. The CDR3 DNA follows: TGCGCCAGCAGCGATGGGAACTATGGCTACACCTTC.

This clonotype was recorded a few times. The genes are TRBV20-1 and TRBJ1-2; no reliable D call. The CDR3 covers 10 residues. Trimming pared 6 bases from V and 7 bases from J, leaving 9 bases between. CDR1 and CDR2 from the germline V gene are DFQATT and SNEGSKA (reference sequence). The CDR3: CSAKMGGYTF. The CDR3 coding sequence is TGCAGTGCAAAAATGGGTGGCTACACCTTC.

This clonotype appeared a few times. This chain joins TRBV15 and TRBJ2-3; TRBD1 agrees at 7 bases. The germline V gene encodes CDR1 LNHNV and CDR2 YYDKDF (reference sequence). Trimming took 4 bases from V and 8 from J; bases not matched to a gene: 9. The CDR3 is 14 residues long. The CDR3 coding sequence is TGTGCCACCAGCAAACGACAGGGCGACGGTACGCAGTATTTT. It encodes CATSKRQGDGTQYF.

This clonotype was recorded a few times. Here the CDR3 reads CASSNGRNNSPLHF. The CDR3 DNA follows: TGTGCCAGCAGCAACGGACGGAACAATTCACCCCTCCACTTT. The V call is TRBV9, the J call TRBJ1-6, with D unresolved. CDR3 length equals 14 residues. Trimming shortened V by 4 bases and J by 7 bases, and 12 bases separated the two germline ends. The germline V gene encodes CDR1 SGDLS and CDR2 YYNGEE.

The chain uses TRBV5-1 and TRBJ2-3; 8 bases map to TRBD2. The germline CDR1 and CDR2 sequences are SGHRS and YFSETQ. The J segment lost 4 bases and the V segment lost 4 bases, leaving 5 bases of the junction unmatched. The CDR3 has 14 residues. The CDR3 here is CASSLRTSPDTQYF. The CDR3 DNA reads as TGCGCCAGCAGCCTCCGGACTAGCCCAGATACGCAGTATTTT. Variable domain in full (rest from reference TRBV5-1 and TRBJ2-3): KAGVTQTPRYLIKTRGQQVTLSCSPISGHRSVSWYQQTPGQGLQFLFEYFSETQRNKGNFPGRFSGRQFSNSRSEMNVSTLELGDSALYLCASSLRTSPDTQYFGPGTRLTVL.

This chain joins TRBV7-9 and TRBJ1-6; D is undetermined. Germline lookup yields CDR1 SEHNR and CDR2 FQNEAQ (reference sequence). The V end lost 7 bases, the J end lost 8 bases, and 9 bases lay between the germline ends. This CDR3 is 12 amino acids long. CDR3 residues: CASTLEDSPLHF. In DNA form, the CDR3 reads TGTGCCAGCACCCTAGAGGATTCACCCCTCCACTTT. Complete variable domain (other parts from reference TRBV7-9 and TRBJ1-6): DTGVSQNPRHKITKRGQNVTFRCDPISEHNRLYWYRQTLGQGPEFLTYFQNEAQLEKSRLLSDRFSAERPKGSFSTLEIQRTEQGDSAMYLCASTLEDSPLHFGNGTRLTVT.

In DNA, the CDR3 is TGTGCCAGCTCACCACCCATAAAGCTCGGACAGGAGAACTATGGCTACACCTTC. The encoded protein is CASSPPIKLGQENYGYTF. This sequence joins TRBV18 and TRBJ1-2; TRBD1 matches at 7 bases. Germline V gene data show CDR1 as KGHSH and CDR2 as LQKENI. The CDR3 sequence is 18 residues long. Trimming at V came to 0 bases and at J to 2 bases, leaving 12 bases not matched to a gene.

The gene calls are TRBV7-8 and TRBJ2-1; D is perhaps TRBD2 (6 bases). This CDR3 has 15 amino acids. V gave up 6 bases and J gave up 0 bases, with 12 bases separating them. Germline values: CDR1 SGHVS, CDR2 FQNEAQ. CDR3 in amino acids: CASSRRGGSYNEQFF. CDR3 DNA sequence: TGTGCCAGCAGTCGCCGGGGAGGCTCCTACAATGAGCAGTTCTTC.

This chain connects TRBV12-5 to TRBJ2-2; D may correspond to TRBD1 or TRBD2 (6 bases each). The CDR3 covers 16 residues. CDR1 is LGHNT and CDR2 is FRNRAP in the germline V gene. The ends were cut back, 0 bases at V and 0 bases at J, with 8 bases in the middle. CDR3 in amino acids: CASGLVRGPNTGELFF. The DNA of the CDR3 is TGTGCTAGTGGTTTGGTACGGGGGCCGAACACCGGGGAGCTGTTTTTT. Looking up the rest from reference TRBV12-5 and TRBJ2-2 gives the full variable domain: DARVTQTPRHKVTEMGQEVTMRCQPILGHNTVFWYRQTMMQGLELLAYFRNRAPLDDSGMPKDRFSAEMPDATLATLKIQPSEPRDSAVYFCASGLVRGPNTGELFFGEGSRLTVL.

Only a few counts were recorded for this clonotype. The chain employs TRBV13 and TRBJ1-4, with 8 bases matching TRBD1. The germline V gene has CDR1 PRHDT and CDR2 FYEKMQ (reference sequence). V was pared by 5 bases and J by 12 bases, with 5 bases of the junction left unmatched. There are 12 residues in the CDR3. The CDR3 region has the DNA TGTGCCAGCAGCCCCGGACAGGGCCAACTGTTTTTT. This translates into CASSPGQGQLFF.

J is TRBJ2-1 and V is TRBV6-2 or TRBV6-3; TRBD2 aligns across 8 bases. Germline V gene lookup returns CDR1 MNHEY and CDR2 SVGEGT. V trimming: 4 bases; J trimming: 8 bases; junction bases outside the gene matches: 10. The CDR3 contains 15 residues. CDR3 sequence reads: CASSSTSGSPDEQFF. CDR3 DNA sequence: TGTGCCAGCAGTTCTACTAGCGGAAGCCCCGATGAGCAGTTCTTC.

This chain links TRBV11-2 with TRBJ2-7, with 9 bases lining up with TRBD2. V was pared by 5 bases and J by 0 bases, with 14 bases of the junction left unmatched. This CDR3 is built from 18 residues. From germline, CDR1 is SGHAT and CDR2 FQNNGV. The CDR3 DNA sequence: TGTGCCAGCAGCACCCCCGGGCGGGGGGGGATCTACTCCTACGAGCAGTACTTC. Translation gives CASSTPGRGGIYSYEQYF.

The chain carries TRBV3-1 and TRBJ2-3; 9 positions agree with TRBD2. Germline assignment: CDR1 LGHDT and CDR2 YNNKEL (reference sequence). The CDR3 consists of 13 residues. After removal of 5 bases from V and 3 bases from J, the junction contained 0 bases not matched to a gene. The CDR3 DNA reads TGTGCCAGCAGCACTAGCGGGACAGATACGCAGTATTTT. It specifies CASSTSGTDTQYF.

In its sample, this clonotype was seen a few times. This rearrangement joins TRBV5-6 to TRBJ1-1; D perhaps matches TRBD1 (6 bases). CDR3 length: 16 residues. Germline CDR1 is SGHDT and CDR2 is YYEEEE. V was clipped by 1 base and J by 3 bases, with 16 bases between them. CDR3 sequence (DNA): TGTGCCAGCAGCTTGAGGGGGGCTTTTGGTGACACTGAAGCTTTCTTT. Protein sequence: CASSLRGAFGDTEAFF.

This clonotype was found a few times. The chain joins TRBV20-1 to TRBJ2-1; TRBD1 is a possible D gene (5 bases). Germline V CDR1 and CDR2: DFQATT, SNEGSKA (reference sequence). V was pared by 0 bases and J by 10 bases, with 19 bases between. The CDR3 totals 15 residues. DNA for the CDR3: TGCAGTGCTAGAGATAGAATACGCTCTGCAGGGGAGCAGTTCTTC. Amino acid sequence: CSARDRIRSAGEQFF.

The sample holds many counts of this clonotype. This chain connects TRBV5-1 to TRBJ2-5; D uncertain. With 0 bases removed from V and 3 bases from J, the gap between germline ends came to 6 bases. Germline loops: CDR1 SGHRS, CDR2 YFSETQ. The CDR3 consists of 13 residues. For the CDR3, the DNA is TGCGCCAGCAGCTTGGTCGGTAAAGAGACCCAGTACTTC. Translating gives CASSLVGKETQYF.

The chain uses TRBV18 and TRBJ1-1; 9 bases align to TRBD1. Germline loops: CDR1 KGHSH, CDR2 LQKENI. The CDR3 loop spans 17 amino acids. V was clipped by 5 bases and J by 0 bases; unmatched bases: 10. The CDR3 loop reads CASSKGQGLNVNTEAFF. CDR3 DNA sequence: TGTGCCAGCTCAAAGGGACAGGGCCTCAATGTGAACACTGAAGCTTTCTTT.

The gene calls are TRBV4-2 and TRBJ1-2; TRBD1 matches at 8 bases. The CDR3 runs 15 residues. Losses at the gene ends were 1 base for V and 2 bases for J; bases not matched to a gene: 3. Germline values: CDR1 LGHNA, CDR2 YNFKEQ. The CDR3 sequence is CASSQGRDRNYGYTF. Here the CDR3 DNA reads TGTGCCAGCAGCCAAGGGAGGGACAGGAACTATGGCTACACCTTC.

This clonotype was recorded at least ten times. The chain uses TRBV12-3 or TRBV12-4 and TRBJ2-1; tentatively, D is TRBD2 (6 bases). The CDR3 covers 14 residues. V was cut by 5 bases and J by 3 bases, with 11 bases left in between. Here the CDR3 DNA reads TGTGCCAGCAGTCTCCCCGGGAGCTACAATGAGCAGTTCTTC. It encodes CASSLPGSYNEQFF.

V and J are TRBV20-1 and TRBJ2-7, with 10 bases lining up with TRBD1. Germline loops: CDR1 DFQATT, CDR2 SNEGSKA (reference sequence). This CDR3 region has 16 residues. The V and J ends lost 3 bases and 0 bases, in that order; junction bases with no gene match: 8. CDR3: CSARGQGQRYSYEQYF. CDR3 DNA: TGCAGTGCTAGGGGACAGGGGCAGAGATACTCCTACGAGCAGTACTTC.

The chain uses TRBV27 and TRBJ2-1; 8 bases agree with TRBD2. V gave up 5 bases and J gave up 6 bases; unmatched junction bases: 3. In germline, CDR1 is MNHEY, CDR2 SMNVEV (reference sequence). The CDR3 extends over 13 amino acids. This chain's CDR3 is CASSHGTSNEQFF. The CDR3 region has the DNA TGTGCCAGCAGTCACGGGACTAGCAATGAGCAGTTCTTC.

The chain links TRBV7-9 to TRBJ2-2, with a tentative D call TRBD2 (5 bases). The germline gives CDR1 SEHNR, CDR2 FQNEAQ (reference sequence). This CDR3 is 16 amino acids long. V gave up 2 bases and J gave up 3 bases, with 13 bases separating them. This CDR3 is CASSLLEPGDTGELFF. Written as DNA, the CDR3 is TGTGCCAGCAGCTTACTCGAACCCGGGGACACCGGGGAGCTGTTTTTT.

This chain joins TRBV11-2 and TRBJ1-5, with D perhaps TRBD1 (5 bases). This CDR3 has 13 residues. In germline, CDR1 is SGHAT, CDR2 FQNNGV. Trimming stripped 5 bases from V and 9 bases from J, with 14 bases between. Here the CDR3 reads CASSISRGRPQHF. The CDR3 nucleotides are TGTGCCAGCAGCATATCCCGGGGGAGGCCCCAGCATTTT.